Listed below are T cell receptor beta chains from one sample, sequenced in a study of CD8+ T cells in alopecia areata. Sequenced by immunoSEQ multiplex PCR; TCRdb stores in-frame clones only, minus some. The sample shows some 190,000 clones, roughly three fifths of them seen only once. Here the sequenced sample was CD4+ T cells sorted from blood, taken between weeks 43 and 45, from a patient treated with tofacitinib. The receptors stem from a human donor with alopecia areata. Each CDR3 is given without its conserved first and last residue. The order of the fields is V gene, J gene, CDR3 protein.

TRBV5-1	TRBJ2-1	ASSPQGQYNEQF
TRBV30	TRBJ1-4	AWDGTGQTNEKLF
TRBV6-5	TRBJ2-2	ASSWGQGKVGELF
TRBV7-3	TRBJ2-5	ASSLMGQTDQETQY
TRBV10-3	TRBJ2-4	ATSRGQAENIQY
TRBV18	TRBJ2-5	ASSLGSQETQY
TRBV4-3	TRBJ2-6	ASSQQTGNLRGANVLT
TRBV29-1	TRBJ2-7	SATGQVNYEQY
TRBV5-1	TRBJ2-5	ASHRWGGETQY
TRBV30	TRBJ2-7	AWNLPGGGSYEQY
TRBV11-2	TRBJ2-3	ASSLRFLRTSETDTQY
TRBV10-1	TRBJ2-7	ASSESSVPYEQY
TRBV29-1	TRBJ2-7	SAIEDVRYEQY
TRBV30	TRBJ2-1	AWSQQGRGSYNEQF
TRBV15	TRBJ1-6	ATSRGYSPLH
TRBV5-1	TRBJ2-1	ASSLGQGTSDEQF
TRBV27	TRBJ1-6	ASSEGQTTNSPLH
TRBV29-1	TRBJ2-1	SASATYRDASYNEQF
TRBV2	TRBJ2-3	ASSEAPSIGSSTDTQY
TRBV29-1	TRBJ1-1	SVKKGRTGVVAF
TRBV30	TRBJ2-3	AWSVLDSPTDTQY
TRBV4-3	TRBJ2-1	ASSQGTSPTLPGEQF
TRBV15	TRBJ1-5	ATSRDRSGSNQPQH
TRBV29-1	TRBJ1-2	STQGAEYGYT
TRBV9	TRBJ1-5	ASSVDGDQPQH
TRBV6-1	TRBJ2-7	ASDGVTAYEQY
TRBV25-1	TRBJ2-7	ASSPTTLGTGLYEQY
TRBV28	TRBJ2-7	ASSISYEQY
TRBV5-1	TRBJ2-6	ASSPQSSGANVLT
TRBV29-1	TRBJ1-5	SVAQGATNQPQH
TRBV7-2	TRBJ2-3	ASSALVPDTQY
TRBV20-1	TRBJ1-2	SAREGDGYT
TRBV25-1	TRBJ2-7	ASRGTSEQY
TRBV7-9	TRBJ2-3	ASSRTSRSTDTQY
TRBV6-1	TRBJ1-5	ASSVSVNSNQPQH
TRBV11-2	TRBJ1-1	ATARGGAWTEAF
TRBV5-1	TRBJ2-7	ASSLALAGNYEQY
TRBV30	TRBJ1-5	AWRLSSNQPQH
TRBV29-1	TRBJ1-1	SVELSRIAF
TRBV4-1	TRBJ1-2	ASSLDDPNYGYT
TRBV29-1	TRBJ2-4	SVGGLAKNIQY
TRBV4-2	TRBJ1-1	ASSQAVTEAF
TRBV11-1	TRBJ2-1	ASRQNRGLNNEQF
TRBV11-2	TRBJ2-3	ASSGASGVRGTDTQY
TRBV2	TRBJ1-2	ASSENREYGYT